Described below is a single T cell receptor beta chain sequence and its context. Sequencing was performed with immunoSEQ multiplex PCR; in TCRdb, only in-frame clones are kept and a portion is missing. In the table there are 120,000 to 150,000 clones, roughly 84% of which are singletons. These data belong to a study of blood T cell repertoires in COVID-19. Looking at the study overall: The United States, Italy and Spain provided the acute and convalescent COVID-19 samples. The analysed material was cDNA or gDNA that came from T cells, B-cell-depleted T cells, or PBMCs.

Trimming left V 7 bases short and J 0 bases short, with 12 bases between. The germline gives CDR1 LNHDA, CDR2 SQIVND (reference sequence). The CDR3 length is 14 residues. The TCR originated in a human donor in a cohort sampled during active COVID-19. This rearrangement joins TRBV19 to TRBJ1-1, with D hard to call. Source material: peripheral blood. In DNA form, the CDR3 reads TGTGCCAGTATGGCCGGCACTATGAACACTGAAGCTTTCTTT. Residues: CASMAGTMNTEAFF.